The sequence of this T cell receptor (beta chain) was determined in a study of sequential checkpoint blockade in melanoma. Specified treatment: randomized to nivolumab then ipilimumab (arm A) or the reverse (arm B). The germline V gene has CDR1 LNHDA and CDR2 SQIVND (reference sequence). The CDR3 length is 13 residues. V lost 5 bases to trimming and J lost 3 bases, with 9 bases between them. Profiled with immunoSEQ multiplex PCR; TCRdb holds only in-frame clones, not every one. Altogether about 19,000 clones are present, approximately 70% being singletons, with the ten largest covering around 21%. This rearrangement joins TRBV19 to TRBJ2-3; D is ambiguous. The sequencing used CD8+ T cells sorted from blood (inferred from file names), collected from a patient given nivolumab and ipilimumab in sequence. The receptor's source is a human donor with melanoma. DNA of the CDR3: TGTGCCAGTAGTCCCCCCACTACAGATACGCAGTATTTT. Translated, it gives CASSPPTTDTQYF.